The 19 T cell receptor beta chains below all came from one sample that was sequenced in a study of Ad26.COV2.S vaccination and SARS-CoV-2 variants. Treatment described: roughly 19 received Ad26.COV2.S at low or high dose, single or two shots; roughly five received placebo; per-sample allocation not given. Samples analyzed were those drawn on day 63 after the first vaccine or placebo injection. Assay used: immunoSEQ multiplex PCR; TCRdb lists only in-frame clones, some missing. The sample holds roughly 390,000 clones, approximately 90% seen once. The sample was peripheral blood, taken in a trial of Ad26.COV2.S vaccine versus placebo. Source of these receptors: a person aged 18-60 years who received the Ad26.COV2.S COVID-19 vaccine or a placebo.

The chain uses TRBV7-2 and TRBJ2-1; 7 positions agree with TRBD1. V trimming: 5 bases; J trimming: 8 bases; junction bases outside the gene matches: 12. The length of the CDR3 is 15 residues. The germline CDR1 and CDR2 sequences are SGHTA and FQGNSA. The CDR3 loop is CASSPRDSRSDEQFF. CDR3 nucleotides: TGTGCCAGCAGCCCCCGGGACAGCCGTTCCGATGAGCAGTTCTTC. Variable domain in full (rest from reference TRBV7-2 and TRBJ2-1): GAGVSQSPSNKVTEKGKDVELRCDPISGHTALYWYRQSLGQGLEFLIYFQGNSAPDKSGLPSDRFSAERTGGSVSTLTIQRTQQEDSAVYLCASSPRDSRSDEQFFGPGTRLTVL.

The CDR3 DNA reads TGTGCCAGCAGCCAAGCGGGCAATCAGCCCCAGCATTTT. Translation gives CASSQAGNQPQHF. The chain links TRBV14 to TRBJ1-5; D uncertain. Between the trimmed V and J ends, which lost 1 base and 2 bases, there was a span of 3 bases. Germline CDR1 reads SGHDN; CDR2 reads FVKESK. This CDR3 is 13 amino acids long.

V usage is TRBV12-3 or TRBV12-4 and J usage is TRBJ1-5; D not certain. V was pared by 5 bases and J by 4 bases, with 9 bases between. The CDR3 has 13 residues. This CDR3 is CASSGLGNQPQHF. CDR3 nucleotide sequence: TGTGCCAGCAGTGGTCTCGGGAATCAGCCCCAGCATTTT.

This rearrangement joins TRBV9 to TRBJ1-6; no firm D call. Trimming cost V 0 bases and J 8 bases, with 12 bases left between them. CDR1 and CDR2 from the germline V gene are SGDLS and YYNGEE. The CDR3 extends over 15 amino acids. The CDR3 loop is CASSVGSTADSPLHF. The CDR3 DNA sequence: TGTGCCAGCAGCGTAGGCTCCACAGCCGATTCACCCCTCCACTTT.

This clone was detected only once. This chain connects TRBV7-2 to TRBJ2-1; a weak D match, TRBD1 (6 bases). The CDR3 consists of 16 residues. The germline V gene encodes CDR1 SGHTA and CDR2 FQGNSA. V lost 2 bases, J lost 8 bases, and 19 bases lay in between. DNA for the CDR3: TGTGCCAGCAGCTTACTGGGGGCAAGCAATTATGATGAGCAGTTCTTC. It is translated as CASSLLGASNYDEQFF.

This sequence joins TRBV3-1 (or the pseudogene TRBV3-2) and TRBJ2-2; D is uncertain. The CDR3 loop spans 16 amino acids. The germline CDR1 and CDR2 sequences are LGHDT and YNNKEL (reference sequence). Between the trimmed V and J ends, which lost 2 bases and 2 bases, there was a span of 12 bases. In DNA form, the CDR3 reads TGTGCCAGCAGCCAACACAACCCCCGCAACACCGGGGAGCTGTTTTTT. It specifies CASSQHNPRNTGELFF.

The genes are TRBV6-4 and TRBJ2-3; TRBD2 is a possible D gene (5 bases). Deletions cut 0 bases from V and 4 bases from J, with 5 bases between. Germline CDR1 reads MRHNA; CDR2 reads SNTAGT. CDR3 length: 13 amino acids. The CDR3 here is CASSDSRADTQYF. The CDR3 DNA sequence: TGTGCCAGCAGTGACTCGAGGGCAGATACGCAGTATTTT.

In nucleotides, the CDR3 is TGTGCCAGCAGTGTACGACTAGCGGGGGGGAGAGAGACCCAGTACTTC. Translating gives CASSVRLAGGRETQYF. This chain joins TRBV6-1 and TRBJ2-5, with 14 bases identical to TRBD2. J was trimmed by 4 bases and V by 4 bases; bases with no gene match: 5. There are 16 residues in the CDR3. Looked up from germline, CDR1 is MNHNS and CDR2 is SASEGT.

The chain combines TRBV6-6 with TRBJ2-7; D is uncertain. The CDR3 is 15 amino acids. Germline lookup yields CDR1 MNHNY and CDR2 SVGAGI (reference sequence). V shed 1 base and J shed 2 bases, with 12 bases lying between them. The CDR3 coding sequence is TGTGCCAGCAGTTACTTCAAGTCTTATACCTACGAGCAGTACTTC. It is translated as CASSYFKSYTYEQYF.

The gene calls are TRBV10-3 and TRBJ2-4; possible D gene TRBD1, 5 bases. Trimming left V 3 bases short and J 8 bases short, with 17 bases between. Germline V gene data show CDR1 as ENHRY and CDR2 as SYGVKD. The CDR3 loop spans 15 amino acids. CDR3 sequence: CAISEEFRVGDIQYF. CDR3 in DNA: TGTGCCATCAGTGAAGAGTTCAGGGTTGGGGACATTCAGTACTTC.

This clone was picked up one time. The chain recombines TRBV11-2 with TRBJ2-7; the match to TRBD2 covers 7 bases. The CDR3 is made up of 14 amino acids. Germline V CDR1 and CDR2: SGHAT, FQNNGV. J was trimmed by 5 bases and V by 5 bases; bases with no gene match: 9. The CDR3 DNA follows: TGTGCCAGCAGCCCCCTCCGGGGGGATAACGAGCAGTACTTC. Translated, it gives CASSPLRGDNEQYF.

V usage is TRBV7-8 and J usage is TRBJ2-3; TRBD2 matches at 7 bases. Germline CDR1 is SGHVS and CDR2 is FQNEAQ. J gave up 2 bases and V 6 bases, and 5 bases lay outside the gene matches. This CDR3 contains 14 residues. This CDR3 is CASRAGELTDTQYF. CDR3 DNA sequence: TGTGCCAGCAGGGCGGGGGAGCTCACAGATACGCAGTATTTT.

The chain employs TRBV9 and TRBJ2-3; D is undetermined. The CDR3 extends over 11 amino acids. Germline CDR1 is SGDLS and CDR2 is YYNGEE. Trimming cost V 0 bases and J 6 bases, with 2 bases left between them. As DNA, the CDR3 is TGTGCCAGCAGCGTAGCTGATACGCAGTATTTT. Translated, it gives CASSVADTQYF.

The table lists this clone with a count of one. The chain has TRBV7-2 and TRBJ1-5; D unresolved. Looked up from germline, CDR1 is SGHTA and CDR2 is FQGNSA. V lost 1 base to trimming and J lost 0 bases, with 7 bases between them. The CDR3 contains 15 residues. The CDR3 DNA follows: TGTGCCAGCAGCTTAGAAACGGCTAGCAATCAGCCCCAGCATTTT. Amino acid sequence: CASSLETASNQPQHF.

CDR3 sequence reads: CASSQVLAGSYNEQFF. CDR3 bases: TGCGCCAGCAGCCAAGTCCTAGCGGGGTCCTACAATGAGCAGTTCTTC. The chain uses TRBV4-1 and TRBJ2-1; 9 positions agree with TRBD2. Germline CDR1 and CDR2: MGHRA and YSYEKL. The CDR3 loop spans 16 amino acids. Unmatched junction bases numbered 2, after V lost 1 base and J lost 1 base.

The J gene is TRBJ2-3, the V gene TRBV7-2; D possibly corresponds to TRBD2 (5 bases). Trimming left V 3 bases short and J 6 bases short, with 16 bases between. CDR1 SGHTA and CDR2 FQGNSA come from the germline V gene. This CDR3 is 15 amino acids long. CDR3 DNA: TGTGCCAGCAGCTTTGAGGCTTGGGGAGCGGATACGCAGTATTTT. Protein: CASSFEAWGADTQYF.

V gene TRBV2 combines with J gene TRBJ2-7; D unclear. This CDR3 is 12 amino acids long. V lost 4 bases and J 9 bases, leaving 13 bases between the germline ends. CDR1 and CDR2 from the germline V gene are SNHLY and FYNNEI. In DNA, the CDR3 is TGTGCCAGCAGTGTTGGAAATTCGCCGCAGTACTTC. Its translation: CASSVGNSPQYF.

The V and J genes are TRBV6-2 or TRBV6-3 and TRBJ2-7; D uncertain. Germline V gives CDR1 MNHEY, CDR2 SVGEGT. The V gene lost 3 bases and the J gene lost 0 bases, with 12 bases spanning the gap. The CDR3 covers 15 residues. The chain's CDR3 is CASSYLGITSYEQYF. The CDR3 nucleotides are TGTGCCAGCAGTTATCTAGGGATTACCTCCTACGAGCAGTACTTC.

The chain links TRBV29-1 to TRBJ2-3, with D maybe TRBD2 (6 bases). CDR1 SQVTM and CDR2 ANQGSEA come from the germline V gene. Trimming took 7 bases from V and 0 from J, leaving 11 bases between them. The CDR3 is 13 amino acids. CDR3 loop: CSERVGSTDTQYF. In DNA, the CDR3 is TGCAGCGAGCGGGTTGGGAGCACAGATACGCAGTATTTT.